This TCR beta chain emerged from a study of T cell repertoires in cytomegalovirus infection. The CDR3 spans 12 residues. Germline V gene sequence: CDR1 MDHEN, CDR2 SYDVKM. Trimming took off 11 bases at V and 6 bases at J, with 14 bases between the two ends. This clonotype was detected many times. One entry per CDR3 protein results from TCRdb running MiXCR on the reads. The repertoire holds about 200,000 distinct CDR3 sequences, 8% to 10% seen once, with about 4.6% in the top ten. The chain employs TRBV28 and TRBJ1-5; D is perhaps TRBD1 (5 bases). Specimen: PBMCs. The receptor's source is a human donor in good health (CMV status not recorded). Some clones in this sample may be carry-over from other donors' samples. CDR3 sequence (DNA): TGTGCCGGCCGGGACTTTGGTCAGCCCCAGCATTTT. Protein sequence: CAGRDFGQPQHF.